This record covers a single T cell receptor beta chain. Its specificity is not known. The data stem from a study of OX40 agonist ivuxolimab in advanced cancers. Study as a whole: Patients were dosed with the agonistic anti-OX40 (CD134) antibody ivuxolimab. Cancers in dose escalation were hepatocellular, melanoma, renal cell and head and neck. Mean age about 60 years, range about 20 to 90; roughly 82% male.

The CDR3 contains 14 residues. Only in-frame clones appear in the TCRdb table, and some are missing; sequencing was by immunoSEQ multiplex PCR. The sample lists some 14,000 clones, 77% occurring once. Study conclusions and caveats: Doses of 0.1 to 3.0 mg/kg were accompanied by clonal expansion of CD4+ and CD8+ blood T cells by week 6.

This sequence joins TRBV12-1 and TRBJ2-2; the table's D call, TRBD2, was not checked against the DNA. TRBV12-1 is a known pseudogene. The material sequenced was CD4+ or CD8+ T cells sorted from blood, taken in a trial of the OX40 agonist ivuxolimab. This sequence originates from an adult with an advanced solid tumor such as melanoma, head and neck, liver or kidney cancer. CDR3 amino acids: CASSFEGDTGELFF. The CDR3 region has the DNA TGTGCCAGCAGCTTTGAAGGAGACACCGGGGAGCTGTTTTTT.